Below, 7 T cell receptor beta chains from the same sample are listed, as sequenced in a study of blood T cell repertoires in COVID-19. Using immunoSEQ multiplex PCR, the repertoire was profiled, and TCRdb retains in-frame clones only, with some absent. The sample records 62,000 or so clones, roughly nine tenths being singletons. Sequenced: peripheral blood. These TCRs come from a man aged 50 to 60 with acute or convalescent COVID-19.

This clone was seen only once. The chain combines TRBV4-1 with TRBJ2-1; TRBD2 aligns across 8 bases. The CDR3 is made up of 15 amino acids. After removal of 4 bases from V and 9 bases from J, the junction contained 11 bases not matched to a gene. The germline V gene has CDR1 MGHRA and CDR2 YSYEKL. The DNA for the CDR3 is TGCGCCAGCAGCCCCGAGGGACTAGGCAGAATTGAGCAGTTCTTC. Its protein product is CASSPEGLGRIEQFF.

This chain uses TRBV18 with TRBJ2-5; D might be TRBD1 (6 bases). Germline V gene sequence: CDR1 KGHSH, CDR2 LQKENI. V was pared by 3 bases and J by 3 bases, with 14 bases between. The CDR3 has 15 amino acids. The CDR3 loop reads CASSPRDKDEETQYF. CDR3 in DNA: TGTGCCAGCTCACCCCGGGACAAGGACGAAGAGACCCAGTACTTC.

This rearrangement joins TRBV24-1 to TRBJ1-6; D not resolved. Trimming shortened V by 3 bases and J by 6 bases, and 8 bases separated the two germline ends. Germline CDR1 and CDR2: KGHDR and SFDVKD. This CDR3 is built from 14 residues. CDR3: CATSDGGFNSPLHF. The CDR3 DNA reads TGTGCCACCAGTGATGGCGGATTTAATTCACCCCTCCACTTT.

This clone showed up just once. This chain connects TRBV6-5 to TRBJ2-5; D remains ambiguous. The germline V gene encodes CDR1 MNHEY and CDR2 SVGAGI. Trimming left V 6 bases short and J 7 bases short, with 12 bases between. This CDR3 has 12 residues. DNA of the CDR3: TGTGCCAGCAGGGTCGACATCTGGACCCAGTACTTC. This encodes CASRVDIWTQYF.

CDR3 bases: TGTGCCAGCAGCTTGTTGGTTGGCGGTAAACTGTTTTTT. Translated, it gives CASSLLVGGKLFF. J is TRBJ1-4 and V is TRBV5-6, with unresolved D. This CDR3 has 13 residues. V lost 1 base and J 11 bases, leaving 12 bases between the germline ends. Germline CDR1 SGHDT, CDR2 YYEEEE.

V and J are TRBV2 and TRBJ1-1; 9 nucleotides agree with TRBD1. The germline V gene encodes CDR1 SNHLY and CDR2 FYNNEI. This CDR3 region has 17 residues. V lost 0 bases and J lost 1; bases outside the gene matches: 6. CDR3 amino acids: CASSEAHRGPTNTEAFF. The CDR3 nucleotides are TGTGCCAGCAGTGAAGCTCACAGGGGGCCCACGAACACTGAAGCTTTCTTT.

This rearrangement joins TRBV27 to TRBJ1-2; TRBD1 aligns across 9 bases. The CDR3 is 16 amino acids. V dropped 6 bases and J dropped 6; count of bases not matched to a gene: 14. The germline CDR1 and CDR2 sequences are MNHEY and SMNVEV (reference sequence). This CDR3 reads CASRGGQGLPGNGYTF. CDR3 DNA sequence: TGTGCCAGCAGGGGGGGACAGGGCCTACCGGGGAATGGCTACACCTTC.